The clone carrying this T cell receptor (beta chain) occurred a few times. TCRdb called the RT-PCR reads again in MiXCR, with one record for every CDR3 protein. The sample lists about 680,000 distinct CDR3 sequences, more than 13% seen once, with 3.6% in the top ten. V was pared by 5 bases and J by 2 bases, with 15 bases between. Germline V gene data show CDR1 as SGHTA and CDR2 as FQGNSA. The CDR3 totals 15 residues. The receptor was derived from a female donor in good health, serving as a healthy control. The chain is built from TRBV7-2 and TRBJ1-1; D is possibly TRBD1 (5 bases). The source material was memory CD4+ T cells from blood. CDR3 DNA: TGTGCCAGCAGCCCCCAGGCGGGACCCAACACTGAAGCTTTCTTT. It translates to CASSPQAGPNTEAFF.